These 24 T cell receptor beta chains originate from one sample sequenced in a study of T cell responses to AZD1222 COVID-19 vaccine. The data were produced by immunoSEQ multiplex PCR, yet TCRdb's version contains in-frame clones alone and is incomplete. The sample has tens of thousands of clones, roughly 84% seen once. The sequencing used peripheral blood, collected on day 0 of AZD1222 vaccination. The source is an adult in good health.

The chain links TRBV29-1 to TRBJ2-3; TRBD2 agrees at 15 bases. J was trimmed by 6 bases and V by 5 bases; bases with no gene match: 3. CDR1 is SQVTM and CDR2 is ANQGSEA in the germline V gene. There are 14 residues in the CDR3. This chain's CDR3 is CSVTGTSGGDTQYF. The CDR3 DNA sequence: TGCAGCGTTACCGGGACTAGCGGGGGGGATACGCAGTATTTT.

The chain joins TRBV28 to TRBJ1-1; D gene ambiguous. CDR3 length: 16 amino acids. V was shortened by 5 bases and J by 0 bases, with 16 bases between the two germline ends. Germline CDR1 and CDR2: MDHEN and SYDVKM. The CDR3 sequence: CASSRPGILLNTEAFF. The DNA of the CDR3 is TGTGCCAGCAGTCGACCAGGAATACTACTGAACACTGAAGCTTTCTTT.

The CDR3 sequence: CASDDRGSTEAFF. CDR3 DNA: TGTGCCAGCGACGACAGGGGATCCACTGAAGCTTTCTTT. The J gene is TRBJ1-1, the V gene TRBV7-9; 8 bases are shared with TRBD1. The length of the CDR3 is 13 residues. Germline V gene sequence: CDR1 SEHNR, CDR2 FQNEAQ (reference sequence). J gave up 4 bases and V 8 bases, and 6 bases lay outside the gene matches.

J is TRBJ2-1 and V is TRBV27, with 13 bases aligning to TRBD2. Losses at the gene ends were 4 bases for V and 6 bases for J; bases not matched to a gene: 3. This CDR3 spans 15 amino acids. The germline CDR1 and CDR2 sequences are MNHEY and SMNVEV (reference sequence). The DNA for the CDR3 is TGTGCCAGCAGTTGGGGACTAGCGGGGCTCAATGAGCAGTTCTTC. It is translated as CASSWGLAGLNEQFF.

Only a few counts were recorded for this clone. The gene calls are TRBV2 and TRBJ1-1; unclear D gene. V was pared by 7 bases and J by 3 bases, with 6 bases between. Germline V gene data show CDR1 as SNHLY and CDR2 as FYNNEI. The CDR3 consists of 11 residues. CDR3 region: CASTGDTEAFF. The CDR3 DNA sequence: TGTGCCAGCACCGGTGACACTGAAGCTTTCTTT.

This sequence joins TRBV7-9 and TRBJ2-2; the match to TRBD1 covers 7 bases. From germline, CDR1 is SEHNR and CDR2 FQNEAQ (reference sequence). V gave up 8 bases and J gave up 7 bases; unmatched junction bases: 4. The CDR3 is 12 amino acids. In DNA, the CDR3 is TGTGCCAGCCTGACAGGGATCGGGGAGCTGTTTTTT. It specifies CASLTGIGELFF.

In this sample, this clone turned up a few times. V and J are TRBV5-8 and TRBJ1-1; D not resolved. CDR3 length equals 11 residues. Per the germline V gene, CDR1 is SGHTS and CDR2 is YDEGEE. With 4 bases removed from V and 8 bases from J, the gap between germline ends came to 9 bases. The CDR3 sequence is CASSPSLEAFF. The CDR3, as DNA: TGTGCCAGCAGCCCATCGCTCGAAGCTTTCTTT. Full variable domain (missing parts from reference TRBV5-8 and TRBJ1-1): EAGVTQSPTHLIKTRGQQATLRCSPISGHTSVYWYQQALGLGLQFLLWYDEGEERNRGNFPPRFSGRQFPNYSSELNVNALELEDSALYLCASSPSLEAFFGQGTRLTVV.

This sequence joins TRBV6-6 and TRBJ2-3; D is unclear. Trimming took 8 bases from V and 2 from J, leaving 17 bases between them. Germline V CDR1 and CDR2: MNHNY, SVGAGI (reference sequence). The CDR3 sequence is 15 residues long. CDR3 loop: CASLRYRDATDTQYF. The CDR3 DNA follows: TGTGCCAGCCTTCGTTACCGAGACGCCACAGATACGCAGTATTTT.

CDR3 bases: TGCGCCAGCAGCCACTCGCTAGCGGGAGAATACAATGAGCAGTTCTTC. Protein product: CASSHSLAGEYNEQFF. The V and J genes are TRBV4-1 and TRBJ2-1; 10 bases align to TRBD2. Trimming took 3 bases from V and 4 from J; bases not matched to a gene: 6. CDR1 is MGHRA and CDR2 is YSYEKL in the germline V gene. CDR3 length: 16 residues.

V is TRBV20-1 and J is TRBJ1-1; no clear D gene. V was shortened by 7 bases and J by 0 bases, with 6 bases between the two germline ends. The CDR3 sequence is 11 residues long. Per the germline V gene, CDR1 is DFQATT and CDR2 is SNEGSKA (reference sequence). Here the CDR3 DNA reads TGCAGTGGTTCCATGAACACTGAAGCTTTCTTT. Amino acid sequence: CSGSMNTEAFF.

The chain employs TRBV3-1 (or the pseudogene TRBV3-2) and TRBJ2-7; TRBD1 is a possible D gene (7 bases). Germline V gives CDR1 LGHDT, CDR2 YNNKEL (reference sequence). V dropped 1 base and J dropped 6 bases, with 13 bases sitting between them. This CDR3 is built from 14 residues. The CDR3 DNA reads as TGTGCCAGCAGCCAAGGGAGGGGGCAAGGCGAGCAGTACTTC. Protein sequence: CASSQGRGQGEQYF.

V is TRBV7-9 and J is TRBJ2-3; tentative D call: TRBD2 (5 bases). The ends were cut back, 1 base at V and 5 bases at J, with 13 bases in the middle. Per germline, CDR1 SEHNR and CDR2 FQNEAQ (reference sequence). This CDR3 spans 15 amino acids. The CDR3 sequence is CASSLEWGVEDTQYF. The CDR3 DNA reads as TGTGCCAGCAGCTTAGAGTGGGGAGTCGAAGATACGCAGTATTTT.

The gene calls are TRBV5-1 and TRBJ1-6, with 10 bases that match TRBD1. Germline CDR1 reads SGHRS; CDR2 reads YFSETQ. CDR3 size: 19 residues. J lost 5 bases, V lost 0 bases, and 11 bases had no gene match. CDR3 in DNA: TGCGCCAGCAGCTTGGAGACAGGGGGCACGATTCTCAATAATTCACCCCTCCACTTT. Translating gives CASSLETGGTILNNSPLHF.

The table lists this clone with a count of one. The V call is TRBV19, the J call TRBJ1-6; D gene unclear. The CDR3 totals 15 residues. V was pared by 3 bases and J by 0 bases, with 6 bases between. Germline CDR1 is LNHDA and CDR2 is SQIVND (reference sequence). CDR3: CASSMGSSYNSPLHF. In DNA form, the CDR3 reads TGTGCCAGTAGTATGGGGAGCTCCTATAATTCACCCCTCCACTTT. Variable domain in full (rest from reference TRBV19 and TRBJ1-6): DGGITQSPKYLFRKEGQNVTLSCEQNLNHDAMYWYRQDPGQGLRLIYYSQIVNDFQKGDIAEGYSVSREKKESFPLTVTSAQKNPTAFYLCASSMGSSYNSPLHFGNGTRLTVT.

This sequence joins TRBV6-2 or TRBV6-3 and TRBJ2-2; 7 bases are shared with TRBD1. This CDR3 region has 15 residues. V shed 5 bases and J 3 bases; nucleotides not matched to a gene: 6. Germline values: CDR1 MNHEY, CDR2 SVGEGT. For the CDR3, the DNA is TGTGCCAGCAGTCGCCGGGACAGCGACACCGGGGAGCTGTTTTTT. Protein: CASSRRDSDTGELFF.

The rearrangement links TRBV21-1 to TRBJ2-6; the table gives TRBD1 as D, unverified against the DNA. TRBV21-1 corresponds to a pseudogene. The CDR3 loop spans 20 amino acids. As DNA, the CDR3 is TGTGCCAGCAGCAAAGGGGGGCCTCAGGGGGCTATCTCTGGGGCCAACGTCCTGACTTTC. As protein: CASSKGGPQGAISGANVLTF.

The V call is TRBV18, the J call TRBJ1-1; 11 nucleotides agree with TRBD1. J gave up 7 bases and V 3 bases, and 7 bases lay outside the gene matches. Germline V CDR1 and CDR2: KGHSH, LQKENI. This CDR3 is 15 amino acids long. CDR3 protein: CASSPQDRGLGEAFF. As DNA, the CDR3 is TGTGCCAGCTCACCTCAGGACAGGGGGCTCGGTGAAGCTTTCTTT.

This chain joins TRBV7-9 and TRBJ1-1, with TRBD1 as a possible D gene (5 bases). Germline V lookup: CDR1 SEHNR, CDR2 FQNEAQ (reference sequence). The CDR3 consists of 16 residues. Trimming removed 1 base at V and 1 base at J, with 13 bases between. The CDR3 coding sequence is TGTGCCAGCAGCTTAGGGTGGAGGGACCCGAACACTGAAGCTTTCTTT. This translates into CASSLGWRDPNTEAFF.

The chain recombines TRBV9 with TRBJ1-2; 7 nucleotides line up with TRBD1. The CDR3 contains 15 residues. V was pared by 4 bases and J by 3 bases, with 9 bases of the junction left unmatched. CDR1 is SGDLS and CDR2 is YYNGEE in the germline V gene. CDR3 nucleotide sequence: TGTGCCAGCAGCTACGGGACAGAACTTCACTATGGCTACACCTTC. Amino acids: CASSYGTELHYGYTF. The full variable domain, its missing parts supplied by reference TRBV9 and TRBJ1-2, is DSGVTQTPKHLITATGQRVTLRCSPRSGDLSVYWYQQSLDQGLQFLIQYYNGEERAKGNILERFSAQQFPDLHSELNLSSLELGDSALYFCASSYGTELHYGYTFGSGTRLTVV.

Here the CDR3 reads CAWLASPRPWGYTF. Written as DNA, the CDR3 is TGTGCCTGGTTGGCTTCTCCCAGACCTTGGGGCTACACCTTC. The J gene is TRBJ1-2, the V gene TRBV30; D unresolved. Trimming removed 5 bases from V and 8 bases from J, with 21 bases in between. CDR3 size: 14 residues. Germline CDR1 and CDR2: GTSNPN and SVGIG (reference sequence). Together with reference TRBV30 and TRBJ1-2, the CDR3 gives the full variable domain: SQTIHQWPATLVQPVGSPLSLECTVEGTSNPNLYWYRQAAGRGLQLLFYSVGIGQISSEVPQNLSASRPQDRQFILSSKKLLLSDSGFYLCAWLASPRPWGYTFGSGTRLTVV.

This clone was seen more than once but under ten times. This sequence joins TRBV30 and TRBJ1-2, with TRBD1 matching over 10 bases. CDR1 GTSNPN and CDR2 SVGIG come from the germline V gene (reference sequence). After removal of 3 bases from V and 4 bases from J, the junction contained 11 bases not matched to a gene. This CDR3 contains 16 residues. The CDR3 protein is CAWSRDRGKAGYGYTF. CDR3 sequence (DNA): TGTGCCTGGAGCCGGGACAGGGGAAAGGCGGGCTATGGCTACACCTTC.

The rearrangement links TRBV11-2 to TRBJ2-1; 11 bases line up with TRBD2. This CDR3 has 15 residues. Germline V gene lookup returns CDR1 SGHAT and CDR2 FQNNGV. V lost 8 bases, J lost 7 bases, and 10 bases stayed unmatched. This CDR3 reads CASGSGGAIKNEQFF. CDR3 nucleotides: TGTGCCAGCGGTAGCGGGGGGGCAATTAAGAATGAGCAGTTCTTC. The complete variable domain, with remaining parts taken from reference TRBV11-2 and TRBJ2-1, reads EAGVAQSPRYKIIEKRQSVAFWCNPISGHATLYWYQQILGQGPKLLIQFQNNGVVDDSQLPKDRFSAERLKGVDSTLKIQPAKLEDSAVYLCASGSGGAIKNEQFFGPGTRLTVL.

V usage is TRBV7-8 and J usage is TRBJ2-7; 11 bases line up with TRBD2. The CDR3 has 16 residues. Germline V gives CDR1 SGHVS, CDR2 FQNEAQ. V lost 2 bases to trimming and J lost 4 bases; unmatched junction nucleotides: 7. CDR3 sequence reads: CASSLLGLAGGYEQYF. CDR3 DNA: TGTGCCAGCAGCTTACTTGGCCTAGCGGGGGGATACGAGCAGTACTTC.

V is TRBV9 and J is TRBJ2-5; no firm D call. Germline CDR1 reads SGDLS; CDR2 reads YYNGEE. This CDR3 is built from 15 residues. V was clipped by 3 bases and J by 5 bases, with 17 bases between them. As DNA, the CDR3 is TGTGCCAGCAGCGCCCCCGGCGGTGTGAGGGAGACCCAGTACTTC. Translation: CASSAPGGVRETQYF. The full variable domain, in which reference TRBV9 and TRBJ2-5 provide the parts outside the CDR3, is DSGVTQTPKHLITATGQRVTLRCSPRSGDLSVYWYQQSLDQGLQFLIQYYNGEERAKGNILERFSAQQFPDLHSELNLSSLELGDSALYFCASSAPGGVRETQYFGPGTRLLVL.